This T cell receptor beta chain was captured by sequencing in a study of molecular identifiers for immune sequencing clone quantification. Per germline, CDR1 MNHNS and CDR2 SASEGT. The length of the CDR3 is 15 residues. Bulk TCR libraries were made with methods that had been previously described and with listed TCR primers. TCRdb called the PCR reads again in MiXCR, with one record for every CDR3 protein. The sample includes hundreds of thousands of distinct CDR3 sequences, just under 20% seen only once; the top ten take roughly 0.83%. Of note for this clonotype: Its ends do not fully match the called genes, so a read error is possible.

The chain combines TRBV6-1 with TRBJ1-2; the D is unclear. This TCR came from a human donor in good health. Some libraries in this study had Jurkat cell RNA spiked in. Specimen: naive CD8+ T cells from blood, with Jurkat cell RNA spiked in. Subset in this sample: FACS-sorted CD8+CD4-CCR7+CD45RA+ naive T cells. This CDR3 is CASSEAVVPNYGYAF. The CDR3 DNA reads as TGTGCCAGCAGTGAAGCTGTGGTACCTAACTATGGCTACGCCTTC.